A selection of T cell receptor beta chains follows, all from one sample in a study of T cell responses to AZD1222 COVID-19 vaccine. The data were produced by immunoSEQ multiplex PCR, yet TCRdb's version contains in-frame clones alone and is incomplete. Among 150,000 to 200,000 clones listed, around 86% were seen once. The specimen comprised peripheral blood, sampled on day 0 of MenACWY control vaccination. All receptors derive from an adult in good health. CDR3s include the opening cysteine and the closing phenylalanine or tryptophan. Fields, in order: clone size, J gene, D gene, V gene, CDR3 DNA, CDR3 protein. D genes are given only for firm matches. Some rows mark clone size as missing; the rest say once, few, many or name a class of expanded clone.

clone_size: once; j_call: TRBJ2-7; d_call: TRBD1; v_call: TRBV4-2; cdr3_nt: TGTGCCAGCAGCTCGCAGGCCGGGACAGGGTACGAGCAGTACTTC; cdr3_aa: CASSSQAGTGYEQYF
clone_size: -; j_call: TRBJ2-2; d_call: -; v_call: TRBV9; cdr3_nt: TGTGCCAGCAGCGCCGGGGCCCGGGACACCGGGGAGCTGTTTTTT; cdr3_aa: CASSAGARDTGELFF
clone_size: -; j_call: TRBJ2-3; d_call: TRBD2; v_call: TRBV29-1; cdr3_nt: TGCAGCGTCGGGACTAGCGGCACAGATACGCAGTATTTT; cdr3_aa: CSVGTSGTDTQYF
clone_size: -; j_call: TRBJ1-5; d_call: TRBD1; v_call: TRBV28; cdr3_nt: TGTGCCAGCAGTCGGTTGGTATGGGACAGGGGGCGCGATGGCAATCAGCCCCAGCATTTT; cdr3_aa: CASSRLVWDRGRDGNQPQHF
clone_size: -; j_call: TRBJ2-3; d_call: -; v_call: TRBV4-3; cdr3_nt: TGCGCCAGCAGCCAAGTAATCCCCGGGGATACGCAGTATTTT; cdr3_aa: CASSQVIPGDTQYF
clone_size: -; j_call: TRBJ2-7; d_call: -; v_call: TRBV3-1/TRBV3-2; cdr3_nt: TGTGCCAGCAGCCAAGTGGGTTATGGGCACGAGCAGTACTTC; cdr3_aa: CASSQVGYGHEQYF
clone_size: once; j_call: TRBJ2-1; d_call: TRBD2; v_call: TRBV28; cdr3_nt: TGTGCCAGCAATGTAGCGGGAGGGAGCGAGCAGTTCTTC; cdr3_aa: CASNVAGGSEQFF
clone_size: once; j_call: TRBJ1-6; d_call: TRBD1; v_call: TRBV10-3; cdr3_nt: TGTGCCATCAGACCGACAGGGGAAAATTCACCCCTCCACTTT; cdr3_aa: CAIRPTGENSPLHF
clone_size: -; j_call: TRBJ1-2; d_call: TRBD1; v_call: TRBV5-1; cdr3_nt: TGCGCCAGCTCCGGGACAGTCTCCAACTATGGCTACACCTTC; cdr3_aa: CASSGTVSNYGYTF
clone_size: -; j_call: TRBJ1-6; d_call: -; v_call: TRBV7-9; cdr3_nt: TGTGCCAGCAGCTTAAGGCAGGGGCAGACTTCACCCCTCCACTTT; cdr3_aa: CASSLRQGQTSPLHF
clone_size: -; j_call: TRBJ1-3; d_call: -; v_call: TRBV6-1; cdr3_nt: TGTGCCAGCAGTGAAGCGCAGGGTGGTGGAAACACCATATATTTT; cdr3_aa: CASSEAQGGGNTIYF
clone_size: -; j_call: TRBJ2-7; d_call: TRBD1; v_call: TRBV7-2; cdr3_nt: TGTGCCAGCAGTCCATCTGGGACAGGGATCTCCTACGAGCAGTACTTC; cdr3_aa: CASSPSGTGISYEQYF
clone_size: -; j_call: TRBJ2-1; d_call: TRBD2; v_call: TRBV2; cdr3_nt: TGTGCCAGCACCGGACTAGGGGTAGGAATGAACAATGAGCAGTTCTTC; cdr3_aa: CASTGLGVGMNNEQFF
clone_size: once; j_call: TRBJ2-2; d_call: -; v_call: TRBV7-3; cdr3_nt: TGTGCCAGCAGCTTAAACAGGGAATCCGGGGAGCTGTTTTTT; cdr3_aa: CASSLNRESGELFF
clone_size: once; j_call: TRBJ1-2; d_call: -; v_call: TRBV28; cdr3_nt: TGTGCCAGCAGTCTCGGACAGCATAACTATGGCTACACCTTC; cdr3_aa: CASSLGQHNYGYTF
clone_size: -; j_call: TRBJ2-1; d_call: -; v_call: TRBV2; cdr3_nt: TGTGCCAGCACCGAAGGCCATGAGCAGTTCTTC; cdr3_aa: CASTEGHEQFF
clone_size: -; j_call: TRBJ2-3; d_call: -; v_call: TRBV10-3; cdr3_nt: TGTGCCACCCGGGGAGCGGGGCTAGGGGGAAATACGCAGTATTTT; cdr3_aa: CATRGAGLGGNTQYF
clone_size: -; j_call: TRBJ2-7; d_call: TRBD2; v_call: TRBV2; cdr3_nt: TGTGCCAGCAGTGAAGCTCCCGGGACTAGCGGGGGTCGCTCCTACGAGCAGTACTTC; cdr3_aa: CASSEAPGTSGGRSYEQYF
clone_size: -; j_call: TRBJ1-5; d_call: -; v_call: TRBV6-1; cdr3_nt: TGTGCCAGCAGTGAAGCCAGTGGTAGCAATCAGCCCCAGCATTTT; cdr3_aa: CASSEASGSNQPQHF
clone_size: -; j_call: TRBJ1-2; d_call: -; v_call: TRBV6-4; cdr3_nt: TGTGCCAGCAGTACGACAGCGGGCTTCGGAGGCTACACCTTC; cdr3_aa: CASSTTAGFGGYTF
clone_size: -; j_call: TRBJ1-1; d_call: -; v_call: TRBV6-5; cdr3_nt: TGTGCCACCAAGGGGTCGGGGAACACTGAAGCTTTCTTT; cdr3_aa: CATKGSGNTEAFF
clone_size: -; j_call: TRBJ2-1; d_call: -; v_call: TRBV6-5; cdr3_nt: TGTGCCAGCAGTTGGTCCAATGAGCAGTTCTTC; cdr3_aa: CASSWSNEQFF
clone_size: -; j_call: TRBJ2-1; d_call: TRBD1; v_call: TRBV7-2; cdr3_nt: TGTGCCAGCAGCTTAGAAAAGGGGGCTAATGAGCAGTTCTTC; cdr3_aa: CASSLEKGANEQFF
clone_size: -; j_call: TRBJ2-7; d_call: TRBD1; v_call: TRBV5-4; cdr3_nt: TGTGCCAGCAGCTCCCGGGACAGCTACGAGCAGTACTTC; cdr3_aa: CASSSRDSYEQYF
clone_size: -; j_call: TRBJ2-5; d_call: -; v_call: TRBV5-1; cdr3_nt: TGCGCCAGCAGCTTCGGCGGGAATCAAGAGACCCAGTACTTC; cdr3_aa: CASSFGGNQETQYF
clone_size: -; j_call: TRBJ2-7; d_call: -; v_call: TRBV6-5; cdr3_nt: TGTGCCAGCAGTTATCGGGACAAGAGCTCCTACGAGCAGTACTTC; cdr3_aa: CASSYRDKSSYEQYF
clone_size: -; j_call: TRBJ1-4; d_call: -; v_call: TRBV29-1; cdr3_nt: TGCAGCGTTGATGGGCCAGGGGCAGCAGCTAATGAAAAACTGTTTTTT; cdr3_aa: CSVDGPGAAANEKLFF
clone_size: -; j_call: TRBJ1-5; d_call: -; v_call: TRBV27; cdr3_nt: TGTGCCAGCAGTTTGAGGGGGGTTAATCAGCCCCAGCATTTT; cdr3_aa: CASSLRGVNQPQHF
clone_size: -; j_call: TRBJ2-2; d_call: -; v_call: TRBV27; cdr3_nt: TGTGCCAGCAGTTTATGGGGGGCGGACACCGGGGAGCTGTTTTTT; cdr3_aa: CASSLWGADTGELFF
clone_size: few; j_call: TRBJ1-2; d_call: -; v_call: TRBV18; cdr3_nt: TGTGCCAGCTCACCAAATGACAGACAAACTAACTATGGCTACACCTTC; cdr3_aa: CASSPNDRQTNYGYTF
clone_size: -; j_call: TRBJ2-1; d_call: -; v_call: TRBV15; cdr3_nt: TGTGCCACCAGCGGAAGAACAGGGATTGAGCAGTTCTTC; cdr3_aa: CATSGRTGIEQFF
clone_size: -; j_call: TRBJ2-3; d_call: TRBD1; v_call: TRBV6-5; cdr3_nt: TGTGCCAGCATCAACAGGGGGCAGGGAGATACGCAGTATTTT; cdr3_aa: CASINRGQGDTQYF
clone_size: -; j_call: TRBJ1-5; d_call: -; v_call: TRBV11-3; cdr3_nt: TGTGCCAGCAGCTTCCAGGGGTCGAATCAGCCCCAGCATTTT; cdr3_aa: CASSFQGSNQPQHF
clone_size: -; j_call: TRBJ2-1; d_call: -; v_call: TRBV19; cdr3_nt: TGTGCCAGTAGTATTGGGGGGCCTGGATTAGGCAATGAGCAGTTCTTC; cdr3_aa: CASSIGGPGLGNEQFF
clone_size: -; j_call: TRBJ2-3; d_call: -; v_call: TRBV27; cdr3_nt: TGTGCCAGCAGTTTACCCCGAGGTGACCTGGCAGATACGCAGTATTTT; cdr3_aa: CASSLPRGDLADTQYF
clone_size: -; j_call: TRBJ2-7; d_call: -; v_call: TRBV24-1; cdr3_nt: TGTGCCACCAGTGATGCCGGGCCCCGCTCCTACGAGCAGTACTTC; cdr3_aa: CATSDAGPRSYEQYF
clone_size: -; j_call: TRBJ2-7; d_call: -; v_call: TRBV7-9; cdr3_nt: TGTGCCAGCAGCTTAGGGCAGGCCCCCTACGAGCAGTACTTC; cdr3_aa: CASSLGQAPYEQYF